This TCR beta chain was sequenced in a study of T cell responses to AZD1222 COVID-19 vaccine. Study background: Second-dose schedules of about 4 or about 12 weeks were combined. Overall study findings and caveats: When two AZD1222 doses had been given, Spike-specific TCR breadth and depth rose. There were mostly white British donors and more females than males, and clonal diversity was possibly underestimated.

Germline CDR1 is GTSNPN and CDR2 is SVGIG (reference sequence). This CDR3 has 15 amino acids. Trimming removed 0 bases at V and 2 bases at J, with 14 bases between. Regarding this clone: What it binds is not known.

Here immunoSEQ multiplex PCR was the method, and the copy in TCRdb shows in-frame clones only, minus some. Of fewer than 110,000 clones in the sample, around 92% were seen once. This chain links TRBV30 with TRBJ2-7; possibly TRBD2 for D (5 bases). This specimen consisted of peripheral blood, obtained on day 0 of AZD1222 vaccination. The sequence derives from an adult in good health. Here the CDR3 reads CAWSVKGSKAYEQYF. In nucleotides, the CDR3 is TGTGCCTGGAGTGTAAAAGGGAGCAAGGCCTACGAGCAGTACTTC.